This entry lists 7 T cell receptor beta chains sequenced from one sample in a study of blood T cell repertoires in COVID-19. Sequenced by immunoSEQ multiplex PCR; TCRdb stores in-frame clones only, minus some. This sample has approximately 240,000 clones; more than 70% occur once, and the top ten carry approximately 2%. The sequenced material came from peripheral blood. Source of these receptors: a woman in her forties who had recovered from COVID-19.

The chain links TRBV6-6 to TRBJ2-3, with TRBD2 matching over 8 bases. The CDR3 consists of 14 residues. The germline V gene encodes CDR1 MNHNY and CDR2 SVGAGI (reference sequence). V was clipped by 7 bases and J by 2 bases; unmatched bases: 5. CDR3 in DNA: TGTGCCAGCACTCGGGGGGGGTCCACAGATACGCAGTATTTT. The encoded protein is CASTRGGSTDTQYF.

The V gene is TRBV12-3 or TRBV12-4, the J gene TRBJ2-7; 8 bases map to TRBD1. Trimming took 6 bases from V and 3 from J; bases not matched to a gene: 4. The CDR3 length is 13 residues. The DNA of the CDR3 is TGTGCCAGCAGCGGACAGGGATTCTACGAGCAGTACTTC. Protein product: CASSGQGFYEQYF.

The CDR3: CASSSPLNTEAFF. The CDR3 DNA is TGTGCCAGCAGCTCCCCCTTGAACACTGAAGCTTTCTTT. V usage is TRBV7-2 and J usage is TRBJ1-1, with no clear D. CDR3 size: 13 residues. Germline assignment: CDR1 SGHTA and CDR2 FQGNSA. The germline V and J ends were trimmed by 4 bases and 0 bases, with 6 bases remaining between them.

The rearrangement links TRBV6-2 or TRBV6-3 to TRBJ2-7, with 9 bases matching TRBD2. The V gene's germline CDR1 is MNHEY and CDR2 SVGEGT. This CDR3 is 16 amino acids long. Trimming removed 2 bases from V and 3 bases from J; junction bases left unmatched: 8. CDR3 sequence reads: CASSYLSGGLYYEQYF. DNA of the CDR3: TGTGCCAGCAGTTACCTTAGCGGGGGTCTCTACTACGAGCAGTACTTC.

The CDR3 region has the DNA TGTGCCAGCAGTTCCGGACTAACGAACACCGGGGAGCTGTTTTTT. Protein sequence: CASSSGLTNTGELFF. The chain recombines TRBV6-5 with TRBJ2-2; tentatively, D is TRBD2 (6 bases). The CDR3 has 15 residues. Trimming pared 4 bases from V and 0 bases from J, leaving 9 bases between. CDR1 and CDR2 from the germline V gene are MNHEY and SVGAGI.

The chain links TRBV20-1 to TRBJ2-5; D unclear. Germline CDR1 and CDR2: DFQATT and SNEGSKA (reference sequence). This CDR3 region has 11 residues. The V gene lost 0 bases and the J gene lost 10 bases, with 9 bases spanning the gap. CDR3 bases: TGCAGTGCTAGAGACCAGTCACACCAGTACTTC. It translates to CSARDQSHQYF.

This clone appeared a few times. This chain uses TRBV27 with TRBJ2-7; 8 bases fit TRBD1. Trimming cost V 6 bases and J 5 bases; bases outside gene matches: 6. CDR3 length: 13 residues. Germline V gives CDR1 MNHEY, CDR2 SMNVEV (reference sequence). CDR3: CASSRTGTNEQYF. The CDR3 region has the DNA TGTGCCAGCAGCCGGACAGGGACGAACGAGCAGTACTTC.